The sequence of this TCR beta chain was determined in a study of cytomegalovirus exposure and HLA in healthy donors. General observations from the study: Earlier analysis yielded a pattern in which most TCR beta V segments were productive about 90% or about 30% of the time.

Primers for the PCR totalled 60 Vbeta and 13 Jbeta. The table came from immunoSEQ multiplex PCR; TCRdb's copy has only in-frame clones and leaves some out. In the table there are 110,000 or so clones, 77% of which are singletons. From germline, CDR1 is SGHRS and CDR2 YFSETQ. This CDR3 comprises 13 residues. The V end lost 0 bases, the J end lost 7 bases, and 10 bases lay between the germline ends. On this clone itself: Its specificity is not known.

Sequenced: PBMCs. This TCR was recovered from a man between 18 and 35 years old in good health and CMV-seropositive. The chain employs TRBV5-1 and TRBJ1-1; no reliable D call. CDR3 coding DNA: TGCGCCAGCAGCTTGGCCGGCGGAGTTGAAGCTTTCTTT. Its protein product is CASSLAGGVEAFF.